This is a list of T cell receptor beta chains from one sample in a study of T-cell reconstitution after alpha-beta-depleted transplantation in children. One entry per CDR3 protein results from TCRdb running MiXCR on the PCR reads. The sample shows 700,000 to 950,000 distinct CDR3 sequences, 15% to 20% of them seen only once. This sample comprised PBMCs, mostly from graft donor cells, obtained 360 days after TCRalphabeta/CD19-depleted stem cell transplant. These receptors were collected from a male patient between 5 and 17 years old who had a stem cell transplant for acute lymphoblastic leukemia, so the T cells may come from the graft donor. CDR3s include the opening cysteine and the closing phenylalanine or tryptophan. A D gene is named only where the DNA matches it firmly. Not all rows give a size; the values are once, few, many and, for expanded clones, a class.

- TRBJ2-2 TRBD2 TRBV20-1 TGCAGTGCTAGAGATAGGGGACTAGCGGCCAACACCGGGGAGCTGTTTTTT CSARDRGLAANTGELFF
few TRBJ1-1 TRBD1 TRBV29-1 TGCAGCGTGGTATCCCAGGGGGGGGTCACTGAAGCTTTCTTT CSVVSQGGVTEAFF
- TRBJ2-1 TRBD2 TRBV5-1 TGCGCCAGCAGCTTGGCCATCGGGAGGGCCTACAATGAGCAGTTCTTC CASSLAIGRAYNEQFF
few TRBJ2-5 TRBD1 TRBV11-2 TGTGCCAGCGCGGACAGGGTCGTGAAAGAGACCCAGTACTTC CASADRVVKETQYF
few TRBJ1-5 TRBD1 TRBV7-8 TGTGCCAGCAGCTTAGCGGGGACAGACTATAGCAATCAGCCCCAGCATTTT CASSLAGTDYSNQPQHF
- TRBJ2-1 - TRBV19 TGTGCCAGTAGTTTCCGTCCAGCTCACAATGAGCAGTTCTTC CASSFRPAHNEQFF
few TRBJ1-6 - TRBV24-1 TGTGCCACCAGTGATTTAAGGGGTTCCTATAATTCACCCCTCCACTTT CATSDLRGSYNSPLHF
few TRBJ2-1 - TRBV12-3/TRBV12-4 TGTGCCAGCAGTTTAGCGCAGGGGGGAGGTAACTACAATGAGCAGTTCTTC CASSLAQGGGNYNEQFF
few TRBJ2-5 - TRBV27 TGTGCCAGCAGTTTAATCCCGGGAGTGGTAGAGACCCAGTACTTC CASSLIPGVVETQYF
few TRBJ2-7 - TRBV15 TGTGCCACCAGCAGAGAACCCAGCGCGACCTACGAGCAGTACTTC CATSREPSATYEQYF
few TRBJ1-1 - TRBV4-1 TGCGCCAGCAGCCCCACTCCGGGCAGGGTGGCCACTGAAGCTTTCTTT CASSPTPGRVATEAFF